This T cell receptor beta chain was found in a study of T cell changes during pregnancy in multiple sclerosis (dated by TCRdb to about 2019). With respect to the entire study: In women with multiple sclerosis, the researchers looked at how the T cell repertoire shifted as pregnancy progressed.

The germline V gene (reference sequence) supplies CDR1 MNHEY and CDR2 SMNVEV. Trimming costs V 4 bases and J 2 bases, and their ends lie 15 bases apart. There are 15 amino acids in the CDR3, from cysteine to phenylalanine inclusive. The DNA shown is the 45-base CDR3, in frame from base 1. Concerning this clone itself: Its antigen is not yet known. No much larger clonotype is one base removed from it; base qualities were not supplied.

The library relied on the immunoSEQ multiplex PCR assay. TCRdb provides this immuneACCESS table in a form limited to in-frame rearrangements. Some clones are lacking; in checked studies, under half of them reflect an unresolved V gene, and why the rest are absent is not known. For this sample there are about 69,000 clones; approximately 92% appear just once. The top ten clones comprise roughly 2% of the sample. The sequencing used peripheral blood, collected in the third trimester of pregnancy. This clonotype was sampled from a female donor in good health, enrolled as a control in a pregnancy study. Rearrangement joined TRBV27 to TRBJ2-7; a weak D assignment points to TRBD1 (6 bases agree). CDR3 loop: CASSSLRTVAYEQYF. DNA sequence: TGTGCCAGCAGTTCCCTCCGGACAGTGGCCTACGAGCAGTACTTC.